This T cell receptor (beta chain) was recorded in a study of tumor-infiltrating lymphocytes in primary liver carcinoma. Using a constant-region primer together with ProtoScript II reverse transcriptase, TCR beta cDNA was made from 450 to 600 ng of total RNA. Amplification in three nested multiplex PCR rounds with slightly modified ARM-PCR gave rise to TCR beta libraries. TRBV1-TRBV30 forward primers and a C-beta reverse primer were used in the first two PCR rounds, which each ran for around 11 cycles. TCRdb re-called the multiplex PCR reads through MiXCR, storing one row per CDR3 protein. The repertoire holds 300,000 to 350,000 distinct CDR3 sequences, with approximately 65% as singletons. Germline DNA was also extracted, and blood RNA was taken from unsorted whole blood. Treatment-naive at the time, the patients had chronic HBV infection. This clonotype was counted a single time. No antigen is known for it. One junction end does not reproduce the germline sequence, and a read error may be involved.

The CDR3 has 16 amino acids. Germline CDR1 and CDR2: SGHAT and FQNNGV. General study findings and limits: Overlap in tumor-adjacent and tumor-blood pairs fell below that of tumor region pairs. Without sorting, CD4+ versus CD8+ T cell repertoires were not compared. The 250 largest clones made up significantly more of tumor than blood repertoires (p = 0.039).

The chain has TRBV11-2 and TRBJ2-3; TRBD2 matches 11 bases. This sequence originates from a man aged 35-49 years with primary liver carcinoma and hepatitis B virus infection. The sequenced sample consisted of peripheral blood. The DNA of the CDR3 is TGTACCAGCAGCTTTGAGATAGCGGGAGGGACAGATACGCGGTATTTT. Protein sequence: CTSSFEIAGGTDTRYF.